Listed here are 15 T cell receptor beta chains from one sample, sequenced in a study of regulatory T cells in long-lasting Graves disease. Building of the TCR beta libraries involved iRepertoire HTBI primers and Arm-PCR of CDR3 regions. MiXCR, applied by TCRdb to the multiplex PCR reads, yields one record per CDR3 protein. The repertoire holds approximately 440,000 distinct CDR3 sequences, about 17% seen once, with 12% in the top ten. Documented time point: newly diagnosed GD, antithyroid drugs for less than 3 months. PBMCs were the source of the RNA used for TCR sequencing. The same data also contributed to another study, on T cells in Graves' hyperthyroidism and ophthalmopathy.

The specimen comprised peripheral blood mononuclear cells (PBMCs), sampled at new diagnosis, from a patient treated with antithyroid drugs. The receptors come from a middle-aged man with Graves disease.

Ten or more counts support this clonotype. V is TRBV20-1 and J is TRBJ2-7; TRBD2 agrees at 11 bases. Germline V gene data show CDR1 as DFQATT and CDR2 as SNEGSKA (reference sequence). V was clipped by 4 bases and J by 2 bases; unmatched bases: 7. This CDR3 spans 15 amino acids. As DNA, the CDR3 is TGCAGTGCTACTTACCTAGCGGGAGGAACCTACGAGCAGTACTTC. Translated, it gives CSATYLAGGTYEQYF.

The CDR3 protein is CASSQVRDSGANVLTF. CDR3 coding DNA: TGTGCCAGCAGCCAAGTCCGAGACTCTGGGGCCAACGTCCTGACTTTC. This chain joins TRBV14 and TRBJ2-6; no clear D gene. The V and J ends lost 1 base and 0 bases respectively, with 7 bases between them. This CDR3 has 16 residues. Germline assignment: CDR1 SGHDN and CDR2 FVKESK.

There are a few counts of this clonotype. A much larger clone lies a single base off, so this may be a read error. Because it lacks the conserved phenylalanine or tryptophan at the end, this CDR3 is likely a read error. This chain connects TRBV28 to TRBJ2-3; D is perhaps TRBD2 (6 bases). V was shortened by 6 bases and J by 0 bases, with 13 bases between the two germline ends. Germline V gene lookup returns CDR1 MDHEN and CDR2 SYDVKM. This CDR3 is built from 15 residues. CDR3 loop: CASSQRGTSTDTQYS. In DNA form, the CDR3 reads TGTGCCAGCAGCCAAAGAGGGACTAGCACAGATACGCAGTATTCT.

This chain connects TRBV12-3 or TRBV12-4 to TRBJ1-5; D gene uncertain. There are 12 residues in the CDR3. V shed 6 bases and J shed 6 bases, with 9 bases lying between them. CDR3 sequence: CASRKGSQPQHF. The CDR3 DNA follows: TGTGCCAGCAGGAAAGGGAGTCAGCCCCAGCATTTT.

This clonotype was detected ten times or more. This chain links TRBV12-3 or TRBV12-4 with TRBJ1-2; a possible D gene is TRBD1 (5 bases). V lost 6 bases and J lost 4, with 15 bases in between. The CDR3 runs to 14 residues. Here the CDR3 DNA reads TGTGCCAGCAGGGGACCGATTTCCTCCTATGGCTACACCTTC. It specifies CASRGPISSYGYTF.

V and J are TRBV9 and TRBJ2-1; 10 bases agree with TRBD2. Germline V CDR1 and CDR2: SGDLS, YYNGEE. The CDR3 has 15 amino acids. V lost 4 bases and J lost 4; bases outside the gene matches: 5. This CDR3 is CASSTGLAEYNEQFF. In nucleotides, the CDR3 is TGTGCCAGCAGCACTGGACTAGCGGAGTACAATGAGCAGTTCTTC.

This clonotype was detected only a few times. The chain uses TRBV2 and TRBJ1-5; unclear D gene. V was trimmed by 8 bases and J by 0 bases, leaving 14 bases between them. Germline lookup yields CDR1 SNHLY and CDR2 FYNNEI. This CDR3 region has 15 residues. In DNA, the CDR3 is TGTGCCAGCCTCGAAAAACGTTATAGCAATCAGCCCCAGCATTTT. Residues: CASLEKRYSNQPQHF.

This clonotype was seen a few times. V is TRBV5-4 and J is TRBJ1-4; the D gene is possibly TRBD1 (5 bases). CDR1 is SGHNT and CDR2 is YYREEE in the germline V gene (reference sequence). The germline V and J ends were trimmed by 4 bases and 5 bases, with 12 bases remaining between them. The CDR3 consists of 14 residues. The DNA for the CDR3 is TGTGCCAGCAGCAACAAGGGGCCGAATGAAAAACTGTTTTTT. Translating it yields CASSNKGPNEKLFF.

The chain has TRBV5-1 and TRBJ2-7, with TRBD2 as a possible D gene (6 bases). Germline CDR1 and CDR2: SGHRS and YFSETQ. The CDR3 has 15 amino acids. V shed 4 bases and J shed 7 bases, with 21 bases lying between them. In nucleotides, the CDR3 is TGCGCCAGCAGCGCGGGACGGGTGATAGATAGGGAGCAGTACTTC. As protein: CASSAGRVIDREQYF. The entire variable domain, with the rest obtained from reference TRBV5-1 and TRBJ2-7, is as follows: KAGVTQTPRYLIKTRGQQVTLSCSPISGHRSVSWYQQTPGQGLQFLFEYFSETQRNKGNFPGRFSGRQFSNSRSEMNVSTLELGDSALYLCASSAGRVIDREQYFGPGTRLTVT.

V is TRBV7-3 and J is TRBJ1-6, with D perhaps TRBD1 (5 bases). The CDR3 has 15 amino acids. Germline CDR1 and CDR2: SGHTA and FQGTGA. V lost 5 bases and J 7 bases, leaving 15 bases between the germline ends. The DNA for the CDR3 is TGTGCCAGCAGCCAGGGTCCGGCGCCAAATTCACCCCTCCACTTT. Amino acid sequence: CASSQGPAPNSPLHF. Drawing the rest from reference TRBV7-3 and TRBJ1-6, the complete variable domain is GAGVSQTPSNKVTEKGKYVELRCDPISGHTALYWYRQSLGQGPEFLIYFQGTGAADDSGLPNDRFFAVRPEGSVSTLKIQRTERGDSAVYLCASSQGPAPNSPLHFGNGTRLTVT.

This rearrangement joins TRBV7-9 to TRBJ2-2; D remains ambiguous. Deletions cut 5 bases from V and 3 bases from J, with 10 bases between. This CDR3 is 14 amino acids long. The germline CDR1 and CDR2 sequences are SEHNR and FQNEAQ (reference sequence). CDR3 DNA sequence: TGTGCCAGCAGCCTGGGCCTTGACACCGGGGAGCTGTTTTTT. Its protein product is CASSLGLDTGELFF.

The chain carries TRBV7-9 and TRBJ2-7; no clear D gene. Germline V gene lookup returns CDR1 SEHNR and CDR2 FQNEAQ (reference sequence). The CDR3 has 14 amino acids. V was cut by 3 bases and J by 0 bases, with 9 bases left in between. The CDR3, as DNA: TGTGCCAGCAGCTTCCCAGGCTTCTCCTACGAGCAGTACTTC. It translates to CASSFPGFSYEQYF.

In this sample, this clonotype turned up many times. The V call is TRBV6-5, the J call TRBJ2-1; TRBD2 agrees at 8 bases. Germline V gives CDR1 MNHEY, CDR2 SVGAGI. The J segment lost 6 bases and the V segment lost 0 bases, leaving 7 bases of the junction unmatched. The CDR3 is 16 amino acids. The CDR3 protein is CASSYSPSGSSNEQFF. The CDR3 bases are TGTGCCAGCAGTTACTCACCCAGCGGGAGTTCCAATGAGCAGTTCTTC.

There are a few counts of this clonotype. This sequence joins TRBV6-2 or TRBV6-3 and TRBJ2-2; 7 bases line up with TRBD1. The CDR3 runs to 15 residues. Trimming took 6 bases from V and 2 from J; bases not matched to a gene: 6. The germline CDR1 and CDR2 sequences are MNHEY and SVGEGT. Here the CDR3 DNA reads TGTGCCAGCAGGGGTGGGACAGCTAACACCGGGGAGCTGTTTTTT. Its protein is CASRGGTANTGELFF.

The sample holds a few counts of this clonotype. The rearrangement joins TRBV19 to TRBJ1-2; D is ambiguous. V was shortened by 4 bases and J by 1 base, with 16 bases between the two germline ends. Germline values: CDR1 LNHDA, CDR2 SQIVND (reference sequence). CDR3 size: 16 residues. The CDR3 DNA is TGTGCCAGTAGTACGCTTGCCGCGCCCTATAACTATGGCTACACCTTC. As protein: CASSTLAAPYNYGYTF.